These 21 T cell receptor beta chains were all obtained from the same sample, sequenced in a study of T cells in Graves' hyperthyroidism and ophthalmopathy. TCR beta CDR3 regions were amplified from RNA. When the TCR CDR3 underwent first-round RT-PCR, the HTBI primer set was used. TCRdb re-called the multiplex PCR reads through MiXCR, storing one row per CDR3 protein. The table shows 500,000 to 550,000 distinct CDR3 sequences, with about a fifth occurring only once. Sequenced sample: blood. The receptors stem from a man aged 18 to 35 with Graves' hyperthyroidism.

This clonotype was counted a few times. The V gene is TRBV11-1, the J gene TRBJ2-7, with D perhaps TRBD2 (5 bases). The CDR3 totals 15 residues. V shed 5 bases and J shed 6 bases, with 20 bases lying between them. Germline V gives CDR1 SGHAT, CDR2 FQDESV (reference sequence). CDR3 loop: CASSPLGGSSREQYF. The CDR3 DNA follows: TGTGCCAGCAGCCCCCTAGGCGGGTCCTCCCGCGAGCAGTACTTC.

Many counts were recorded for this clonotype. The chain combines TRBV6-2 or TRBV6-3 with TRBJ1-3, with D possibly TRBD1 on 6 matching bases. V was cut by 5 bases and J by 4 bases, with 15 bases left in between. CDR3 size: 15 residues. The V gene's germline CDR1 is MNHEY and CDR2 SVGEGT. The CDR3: CASSTTGTSGNTIYF. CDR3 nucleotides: TGTGCCAGCAGTACCACCGGGACATCAGGAAACACCATATATTTT.

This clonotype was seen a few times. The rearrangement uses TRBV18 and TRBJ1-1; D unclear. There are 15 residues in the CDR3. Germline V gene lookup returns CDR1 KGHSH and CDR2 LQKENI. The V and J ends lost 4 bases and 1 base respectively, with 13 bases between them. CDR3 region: CASSQLGKTNTEAFF. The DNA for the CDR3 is TGTGCCAGCTCACAGTTGGGTAAGACGAACACTGAAGCTTTCTTT.

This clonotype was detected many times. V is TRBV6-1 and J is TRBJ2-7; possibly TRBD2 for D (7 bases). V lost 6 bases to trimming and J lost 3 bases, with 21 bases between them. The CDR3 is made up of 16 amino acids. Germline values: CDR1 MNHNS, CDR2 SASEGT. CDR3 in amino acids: CASRGLQGWAHYEQYF. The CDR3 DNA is TGTGCCAGCAGGGGACTACAGGGTTGGGCCCACTACGAGCAGTACTTC.

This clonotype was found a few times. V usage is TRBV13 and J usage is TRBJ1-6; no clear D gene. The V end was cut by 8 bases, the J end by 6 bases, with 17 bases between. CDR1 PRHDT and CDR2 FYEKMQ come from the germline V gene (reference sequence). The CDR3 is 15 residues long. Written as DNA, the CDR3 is TGTGCCAGCTCAGCCCGGTGGGAAGTTAATTCACCCCTCCACTTT. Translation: CASSARWEVNSPLHF.

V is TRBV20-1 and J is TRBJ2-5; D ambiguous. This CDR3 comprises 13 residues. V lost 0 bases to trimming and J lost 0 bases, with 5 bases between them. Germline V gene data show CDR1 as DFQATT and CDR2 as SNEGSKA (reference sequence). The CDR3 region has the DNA TGCAGTGCTAGAGAGGGCAACCAAGAGACCCAGTACTTC. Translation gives CSAREGNQETQYF.

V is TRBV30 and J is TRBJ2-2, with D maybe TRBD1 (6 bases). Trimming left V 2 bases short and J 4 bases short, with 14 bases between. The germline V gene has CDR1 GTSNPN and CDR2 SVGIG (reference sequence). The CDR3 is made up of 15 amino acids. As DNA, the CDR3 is TGTGCCTGGAGTTCAGGACAGTCGTTCACCGGGGAGCTGTTTTTT. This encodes CAWSSGQSFTGELFF.

CDR3 amino acids: CASGQGASYEQYF. The CDR3 bases are TGTGCCAGCGGACAGGGGGCCTCCTACGAGCAGTACTTC. V is TRBV2 and J is TRBJ2-7; the match to TRBD1 covers 11 bases. The junction had 0 bases not matched to a gene; V was cut back by 8 bases and J by 0 bases. The CDR3 loop spans 13 amino acids. CDR1 is SNHLY and CDR2 is FYNNEI in the germline V gene.

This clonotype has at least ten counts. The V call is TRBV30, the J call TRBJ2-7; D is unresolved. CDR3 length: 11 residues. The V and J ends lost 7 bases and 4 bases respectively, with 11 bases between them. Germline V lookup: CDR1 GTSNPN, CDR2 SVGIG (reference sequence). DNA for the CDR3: TGTGCCTTCCTTGTCGGTTACGAGCAGTACTTC. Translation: CAFLVGYEQYF.

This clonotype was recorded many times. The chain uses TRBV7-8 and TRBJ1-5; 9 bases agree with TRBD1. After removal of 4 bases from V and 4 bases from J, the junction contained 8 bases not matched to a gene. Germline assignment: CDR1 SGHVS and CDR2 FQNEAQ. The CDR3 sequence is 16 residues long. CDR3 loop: CASSSFPDRGNQPQHF. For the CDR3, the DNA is TGTGCCAGCAGCTCTTTCCCGGACAGGGGAAATCAGCCCCAGCATTTT.

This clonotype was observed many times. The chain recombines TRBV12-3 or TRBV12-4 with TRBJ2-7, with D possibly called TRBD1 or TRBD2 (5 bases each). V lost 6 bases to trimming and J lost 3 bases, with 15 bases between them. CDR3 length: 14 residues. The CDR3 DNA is TGTGCCAGCAGGACGGGACGCCCGAACTACGAGCAGTACTTC. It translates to CASRTGRPNYEQYF.

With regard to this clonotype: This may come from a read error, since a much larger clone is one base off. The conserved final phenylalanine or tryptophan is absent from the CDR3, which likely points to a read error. The CDR3 spells CATSTIQGTGNTIYY. The CDR3 coding sequence is TGTGCCACCAGCACTATACAGGGAACTGGAAACACCATATATTAT. This rearrangement joins TRBV15 to TRBJ1-3, with D possibly matching TRBD1 (6 bases). Germline values: CDR1 LNHNV, CDR2 YYDKDF (reference sequence). The ends were cut back, 4 bases at V and 2 bases at J, with 12 bases in the middle. The CDR3 runs to 15 residues.

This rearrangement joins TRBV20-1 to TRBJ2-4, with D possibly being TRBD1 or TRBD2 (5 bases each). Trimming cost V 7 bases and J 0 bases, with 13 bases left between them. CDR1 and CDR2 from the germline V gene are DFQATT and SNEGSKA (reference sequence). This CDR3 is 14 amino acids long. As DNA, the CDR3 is TGCAGTGGTGGGGGACCGGAAGCCAAAAACATTCAGTACTTC. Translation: CSGGGPEAKNIQYF.

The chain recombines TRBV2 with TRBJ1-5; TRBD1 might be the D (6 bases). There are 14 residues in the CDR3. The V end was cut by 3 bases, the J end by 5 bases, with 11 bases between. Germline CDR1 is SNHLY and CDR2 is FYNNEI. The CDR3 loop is CASSDAGDHQPQHF. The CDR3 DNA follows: TGTGCCAGCAGTGACGCAGGGGATCATCAGCCCCAGCATTTT.

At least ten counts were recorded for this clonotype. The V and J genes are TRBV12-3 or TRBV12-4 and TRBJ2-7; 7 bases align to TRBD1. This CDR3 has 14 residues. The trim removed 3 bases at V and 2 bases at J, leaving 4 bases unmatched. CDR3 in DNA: TGTGCCAGCAGTTTCAACAGGGGAGCCTACGAGCAGTACTTC. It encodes CASSFNRGAYEQYF.

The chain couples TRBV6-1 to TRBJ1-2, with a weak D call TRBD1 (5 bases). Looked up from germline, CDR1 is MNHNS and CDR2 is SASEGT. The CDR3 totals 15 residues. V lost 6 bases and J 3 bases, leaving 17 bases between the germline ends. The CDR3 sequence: CASSSTLRDDYGYTF. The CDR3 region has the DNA TGTGCCAGCAGCTCCACCCTGCGGGACGACTATGGCTACACCTTC.

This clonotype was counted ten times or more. CDR3 nucleotide sequence: TGTGCCAGCAGCGTAACAGGGGGCAGAGGGAACACTGAAGCTTTCTTT. Translating gives CASSVTGGRGNTEAFF. The chain uses TRBV2 and TRBJ1-1; 9 bases line up with TRBD1. Germline trimming cut 6 bases from V and 1 base from J; bases unmatched to any gene: 9. Germline values: CDR1 SNHLY, CDR2 FYNNEI. The CDR3 runs to 16 residues. Complete variable domain (other parts from reference TRBV2 and TRBJ1-1): EPEVTQTPSHQVTQMGQEVILRCVPISNHLYFYWYRQILGQKVEFLVSFYNNEISEKSEIFDDQFSVERPDGSNFTLKIRSTKLEDSAMYFCASSVTGGRGNTEAFFGQGTRLTVV.

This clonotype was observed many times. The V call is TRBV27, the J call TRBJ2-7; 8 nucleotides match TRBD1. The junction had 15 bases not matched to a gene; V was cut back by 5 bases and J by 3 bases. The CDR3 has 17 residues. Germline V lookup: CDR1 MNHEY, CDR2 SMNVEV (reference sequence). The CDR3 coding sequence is TGTGCCAGCAGTCTTATCCGGACCAGGGGGCATTTCTACGAGCAGTACTTC. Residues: CASSLIRTRGHFYEQYF.

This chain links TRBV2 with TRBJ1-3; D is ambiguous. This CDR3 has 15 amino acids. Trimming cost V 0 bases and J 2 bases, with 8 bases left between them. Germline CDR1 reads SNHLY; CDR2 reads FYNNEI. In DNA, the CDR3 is TGTGCCAGCAGTGAAGCGCGGGCCGCTGGAAACACCATATATTTT. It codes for CASSEARAAGNTIYF.

CDR3 sequence: CASSLAFGTTQETQYF. The CDR3 nucleotides read TGCGCCAGCAGCTTGGCTTTCGGGACAACTCAAGAGACCCAGTACTTC. The V call is TRBV5-1, the J call TRBJ2-5; possibly TRBD1 for D (6 bases). Germline V gene lookup returns CDR1 SGHRS and CDR2 YFSETQ. The germline V and J ends were trimmed by 0 bases and 2 bases, with 14 bases remaining between them. The CDR3 sequence is 16 residues long.

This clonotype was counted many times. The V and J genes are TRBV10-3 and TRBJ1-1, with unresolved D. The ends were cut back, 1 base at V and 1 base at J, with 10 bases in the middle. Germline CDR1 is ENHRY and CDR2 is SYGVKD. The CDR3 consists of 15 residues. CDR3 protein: CAISEYGERNTEAFF. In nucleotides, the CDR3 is TGTGCCATCAGTGAGTATGGGGAAAGGAACACTGAAGCTTTCTTT.